This T cell receptor (beta chain) was documented in a study of T cell responses to AZD1222 COVID-19 vaccine. General study points: Spike-spanning, vaccine-associated CD4 TCRs were dominant at 160-218 and 743-854. Donor demographics were predominantly white British with a female majority; clonal diversity may be underestimated. Spike-specific TCRs gained breadth and depth after people received two AZD1222 doses.

Trimming cost V 4 bases and J 6 bases; bases outside gene matches: 5. In germline, CDR1 is MNHEY, CDR2 SMNVEV (reference sequence). The CDR3 is made up of 14 amino acids. This clone was observed a few times. The antigen remains undetermined. Data came from immunoSEQ multiplex PCR; TCRdb stores just in-frame clones and leaves some out. Of about 150,000 clones listed, less than 95% were seen once; the top ten hold about 7.5%. The source material was peripheral blood, sampled 28 days after the second dose of the MenACWY control vaccine. The sequence derives from an adult who received the MenACWY meningococcal vaccine as a control. The rearrangement uses TRBV27 and TRBJ1-1, with 10 bases identical to TRBD1. The CDR3 coding sequence is TGTGCCAGCAGTTATGGGACAGGGGTACCTGAAGCTTTCTTT. This sequence encodes CASSYGTGVPEAFF.